The 8 T cell receptor beta chains listed next were all sequenced from one sample in a study of T cell repertoires in cytomegalovirus infection. MiXCR was run by TCRdb on the reads, yielding one entry per CDR3 protein. The sample carries under 350,000 distinct CDR3 sequences, roughly 21% recorded once. Antigens of these TCRs are unknown. The sequences come from cultured PBMCs, collected from culture after CMV antigen stimulation. These receptors were collected from a human donor in good health (CMV status not recorded). Some clones in this sample may be carry-over from other donors' samples.

The chain has TRBV11-2 and TRBJ2-2; 9 bases fit TRBD1. CDR1 and CDR2 from the germline V gene are SGHAT and FQNNGV. There are 15 residues in the CDR3. Trimming removed 4 bases from V and 3 bases from J; junction bases left unmatched: 3. CDR3 nucleotide sequence: TGTGCCAGCAGCTCCGGGACAGGGTACACCGGGGAGCTGTTTTTT. Protein product: CASSSGTGYTGELFF. The whole variable domain, filled in from reference TRBV11-2 and TRBJ2-2, reads EAGVAQSPRYKIIEKRQSVAFWCNPISGHATLYWYQQILGQGPKLLIQFQNNGVVDDSQLPKDRFSAERLKGVDSTLKIQPAKLEDSAVYLCASSSGTGYTGELFFGEGSRLTVL.

The gene calls are TRBV18 and TRBJ2-2; TRBD2 might be the D (6 bases). Trimming shortened V by 2 bases and J by 8 bases, and 12 bases separated the two germline ends. Germline-derived CDR1 and CDR2 are KGHSH and LQKENI. This CDR3 contains 14 residues. The DNA for the CDR3 is TGTGCCAGCTCACCAAGGCGGGACCGGGGGGAGCTGTTTTTT. This translates into CASSPRRDRGELFF.

There are a few counts of this clonotype. The chain links TRBV6-5 to TRBJ2-5, with 11 bases that match TRBD2. The germline V gene encodes CDR1 MNHEY and CDR2 SVGAGI. The CDR3 is 16 residues long. J lost 1 base, V lost 5 bases, and 6 bases had no gene match. The CDR3 spells CASSRLAGTLQETQYF. The CDR3 DNA sequence: TGTGCCAGCAGTCGACTAGCGGGGACCCTCCAAGAGACCCAGTACTTC.

The chain combines TRBV29-1 with TRBJ2-5; 9 nucleotides line up with TRBD2. V lost 7 bases, J lost 3 bases, and 15 bases stayed unmatched. Germline lookup yields CDR1 SQVTM and CDR2 ANQGSEA. The CDR3 runs 16 residues. Here the CDR3 reads CSGLSFASGTKETQYF. The DNA of the CDR3 is TGCAGCGGACTATCCTTCGCTAGCGGGACGAAAGAGACCCAGTACTTC.

The rearrangement links TRBV6-8 to TRBJ2-2, with D perhaps TRBD1 or TRBD2 (5 bases each). Germline V gene lookup returns CDR1 MNHGY and CDR2 SAAAGT. The ends were cut back, 8 bases at V and 3 bases at J, with 13 bases in the middle. This CDR3 comprises 14 residues. The CDR3 sequence: CASGEGFDTGELFF. The CDR3, as DNA: TGTGCCAGCGGCGAGGGGTTTGACACCGGGGAGCTGTTTTTT.

There are many counts of this clonotype. The chain recombines TRBV12-3 or TRBV12-4 with TRBJ2-1; the match to TRBD1 covers 7 bases. With 5 bases clipped from V and 3 bases from J, the junction kept 4 bases outside the gene matches. This CDR3 contains 14 residues. In DNA form, the CDR3 reads TGTGCCAGCAGTCCCGGGACAGTCTACAATGAGCAGTTCTTC. This codes for CASSPGTVYNEQFF.

This clonotype was recorded many times. The chain combines TRBV7-8 with TRBJ1-1, with a weak D call TRBD1 (6 bases). Deletions cut 4 bases from V and 3 bases from J, with 21 bases between. The CDR3 is 17 amino acids. Germline V gene lookup returns CDR1 SGHVS and CDR2 FQNEAQ. CDR3 protein: CASSSDRHTMGYTEAFF. The CDR3 nucleotides read TGTGCCAGCAGCTCAGACAGGCACACAATGGGGTACACTGAAGCTTTCTTT.

V is TRBV20-1 and J is TRBJ2-1; D is undetermined. The CDR3 contains 13 residues. Looked up from germline, CDR1 is DFQATT and CDR2 is SNEGSKA (reference sequence). Between the trimmed V and J ends, which lost 4 bases and 2 bases, there was a span of 9 bases. The CDR3 bases are TGCAGTGCTACAAGACTGACCTACAATGAGCAGTTCTTC. Translated: CSATRLTYNEQFF.